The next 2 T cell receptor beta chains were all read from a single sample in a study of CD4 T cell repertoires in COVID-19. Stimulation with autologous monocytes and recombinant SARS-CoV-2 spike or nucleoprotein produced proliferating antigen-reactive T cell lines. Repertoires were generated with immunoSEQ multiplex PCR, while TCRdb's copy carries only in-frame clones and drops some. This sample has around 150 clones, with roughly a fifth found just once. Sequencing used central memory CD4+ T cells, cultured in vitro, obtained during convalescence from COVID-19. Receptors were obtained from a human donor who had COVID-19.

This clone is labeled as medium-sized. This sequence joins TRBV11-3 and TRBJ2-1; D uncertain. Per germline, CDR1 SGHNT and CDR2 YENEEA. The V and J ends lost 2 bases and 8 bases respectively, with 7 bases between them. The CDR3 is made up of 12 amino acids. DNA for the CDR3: TGTGCCAGCAGCTTATTGTTTGATGAGCAGTTCTTC. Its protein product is CASSLLFDEQFF. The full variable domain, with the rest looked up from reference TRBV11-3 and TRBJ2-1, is EAGVVQSPRYKIIEKKQPVAFWCNPISGHNTLYWYLQNLGQGPELLIRYENEEAVDDSQLPKDRFSAERLKGVDSTLKIQPAELGDSAVYLCASSLLFDEQFFGPGTRLTVL.

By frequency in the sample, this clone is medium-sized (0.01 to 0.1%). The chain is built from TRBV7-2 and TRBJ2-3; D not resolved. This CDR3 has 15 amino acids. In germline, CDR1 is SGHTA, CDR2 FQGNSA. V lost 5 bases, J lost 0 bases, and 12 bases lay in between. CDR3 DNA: TGTGCCAGCAGCGGAAACAGAGCTAGCACAGATACGCAGTATTTT. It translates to CASSGNRASTDTQYF. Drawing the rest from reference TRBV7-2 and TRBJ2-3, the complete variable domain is GAGVSQSPSNKVTEKGKDVELRCDPISGHTALYWYRQSLGQGLEFLIYFQGNSAPDKSGLPSDRFSAERTGGSVSTLTIQRTQQEDSAVYLCASSGNRASTDTQYFGPGTRLTVL.